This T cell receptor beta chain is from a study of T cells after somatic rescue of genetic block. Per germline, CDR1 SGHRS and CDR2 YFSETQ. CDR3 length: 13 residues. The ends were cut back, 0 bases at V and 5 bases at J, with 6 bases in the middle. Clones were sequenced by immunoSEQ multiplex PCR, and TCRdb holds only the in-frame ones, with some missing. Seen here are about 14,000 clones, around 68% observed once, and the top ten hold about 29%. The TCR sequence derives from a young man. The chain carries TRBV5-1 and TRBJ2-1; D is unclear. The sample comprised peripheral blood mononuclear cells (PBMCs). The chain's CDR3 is CASSLAADNEQFF. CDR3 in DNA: TGCGCCAGCAGCTTGGCGGCAGACAATGAGCAGTTCTTC.